This T cell receptor beta chain was observed in a study of blood T cell repertoires in COVID-19. Study summary: Samples came from the United States, Italy and Spain, spanning acute and convalescent COVID-19.

Germline lookup yields CDR1 SGDLS and CDR2 YYNGEE. This CDR3 spans 16 amino acids. J gave up 2 bases and V 0 bases, and 0 bases lay outside the gene matches. Participants were aged roughly 18 to 89 years from 24 US areas. Cohorts were assigned according to the clinical history that participants reported. Each recovered donor of Cohort 3 presented with two negative PCRs, clearance, or symptom resolution. Clones were sequenced by immunoSEQ multiplex PCR, and TCRdb holds only the in-frame ones, with some missing. The data hold 150,000 to 200,000 clones, with over 75% observed a single time. The sequencing input was PBMCs or T cells enriched from blood (not recorded which). V is TRBV9 and J is TRBJ2-6, with 9 bases aligning to TRBD1. This TCR was recovered from a woman aged 18-29 years who had recovered from COVID-19. In nucleotides, the CDR3 is TGTGCCAGCAGCGTAGGACAGGGGGCTGGGGCCAACGTCCTGACTTTC. Its translation: CASSVGQGAGANVLTF.